The rows below give T cell receptor beta chains drawn from one sample of a study of blood T cell repertoires in COVID-19. The data were produced by immunoSEQ multiplex PCR, yet TCRdb's version contains in-frame clones alone and is incomplete. The sample has tens of thousands of clones; roughly 81% are singletons. Specimen: peripheral blood. The receptor source for this set is a woman aged 60-75 years with acute or convalescent COVID-19. Each CDR3 is given with its conserved first and last residue. The order of the fields is clone size, J gene, D gene, V gene, CDR3 DNA, CDR3 protein. The D gene is left open where the match is weak. Clone sizes are given selectively: once, few, many, or a class where the clone is expanded.

>NA|TRBJ2-3|NA|TRBV9
TGTGCCAGCCGCGCGGGCGGGCCTGCCACAGATACGCAGTATTTT
CASRAGGPATDTQYF
>NA|TRBJ2-5|NA|TRBV5-4
TGTGCCAGCAGCCGGCGGACAGCTAGCCTTCAAGAGACCCAGTACTTC
CASSRRTASLQETQYF
>NA|TRBJ1-2|NA|TRBV15
TGTGCCACCAGCAGAGGAGGGAGCCCCTATGGCTACACCTTC
CATSRGGSPYGYTF
>once|TRBJ2-5|NA|TRBV11-2
TGTGCCAGCAGCTCATCACAACGGCGGGTAAAAGAGACCCAGTACTTC
CASSSSQRRVKETQYF
>few|TRBJ1-3|TRBD1|TRBV24-1
TGTGCCACCAGTGATCCCGGGACAGCTGGAAACACCATATATTTT
CATSDPGTAGNTIYF
>once|TRBJ1-1|TRBD1|TRBV5-1
TGCGCCAGCAGGTTACAGGGGGACACTGAAGCTTTCTTT
CASRLQGDTEAFF
>NA|TRBJ1-1|NA|TRBV3-1/TRBV3-2
TGTGCCAGCAGCCAAGAGGGCTACACTGAAGCTTTCTTT
CASSQEGYTEAFF
>NA|TRBJ1-1|TRBD1|TRBV18
TGTGCCAGCTCAAAAGGGTTGTCAGGGGGCACTGAAGCTTTCTTT
CASSKGLSGGTEAFF
>NA|TRBJ2-1|NA|TRBV7-2
TGTGCCAGCAGCTTAAAAGGGGCGGGGAGCTCCTACAATGAGCAGTTCTTC
CASSLKGAGSSYNEQFF
>NA|TRBJ2-3|TRBD2|TRBV7-2
TGTGCCAGCAGCCGTCGAGCGGGGGGAGGAAGAGATACGCAGTATTTT
CASSRRAGGGRDTQYF
>NA|TRBJ2-7|TRBD1|TRBV7-8
TGTGCCAGCAGCCCAATGGACAGGGTCTCCTACGAGCAGTACTTC
CASSPMDRVSYEQYF
>NA|TRBJ2-1|NA|TRBV7-9
TGTGCCAGCAGTCCGCGCGACAATGAGCAGTTCTTC
CASSPRDNEQFF
>few|TRBJ2-7|NA|TRBV7-8
TGTGCCAGCAGCTTTGTGGGAGGCGAGCAGTACTTC
CASSFVGGEQYF
>NA|TRBJ2-1|NA|TRBV19
TGTGCCAGTAGTATCTATCAGGGAGGCAATGAGCAGTTCTTC
CASSIYQGGNEQFF
>NA|TRBJ2-6|TRBD1|TRBV28
TGTGCCAGCACATTTCGACAGGGTCCCTCTGGGGCCAACGTCCTGACTTTC
CASTFRQGPSGANVLTF